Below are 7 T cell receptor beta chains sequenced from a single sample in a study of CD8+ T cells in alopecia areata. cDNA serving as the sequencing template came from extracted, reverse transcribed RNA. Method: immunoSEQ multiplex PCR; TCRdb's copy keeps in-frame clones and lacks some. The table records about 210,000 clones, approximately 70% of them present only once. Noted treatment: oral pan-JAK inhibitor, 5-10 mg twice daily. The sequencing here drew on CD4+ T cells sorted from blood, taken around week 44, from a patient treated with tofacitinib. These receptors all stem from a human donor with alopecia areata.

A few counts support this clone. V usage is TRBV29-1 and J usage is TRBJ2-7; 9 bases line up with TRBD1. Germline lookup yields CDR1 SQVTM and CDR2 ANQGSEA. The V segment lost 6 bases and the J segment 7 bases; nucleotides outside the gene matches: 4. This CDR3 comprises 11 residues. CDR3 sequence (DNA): TGCAGCGTGGGGACAGGGCAGGAGCAGTACTTC. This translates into CSVGTGQEQYF.

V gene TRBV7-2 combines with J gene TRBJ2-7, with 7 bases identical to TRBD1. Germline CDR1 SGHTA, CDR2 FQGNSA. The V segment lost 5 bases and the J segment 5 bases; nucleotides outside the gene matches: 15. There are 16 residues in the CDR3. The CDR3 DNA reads TGTGCCAGCAGCCTACGAGAAAGACAGGGTCAAAACGAGCAGTACTTC. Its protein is CASSLRERQGQNEQYF. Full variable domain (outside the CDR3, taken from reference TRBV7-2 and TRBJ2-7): GAGVSQSPSNKVTEKGKDVELRCDPISGHTALYWYRQSLGQGLEFLIYFQGNSAPDKSGLPSDRFSAERTGGSVSTLTIQRTQQEDSAVYLCASSLRERQGQNEQYFGPGTRLTVT.

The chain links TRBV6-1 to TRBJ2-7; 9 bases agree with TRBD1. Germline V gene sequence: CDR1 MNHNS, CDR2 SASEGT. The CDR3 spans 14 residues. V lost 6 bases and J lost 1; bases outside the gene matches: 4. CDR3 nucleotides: TGTGCCAGCAGGGGACAGGGATTATCCTACGAGCAGTACTTC. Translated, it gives CASRGQGLSYEQYF.

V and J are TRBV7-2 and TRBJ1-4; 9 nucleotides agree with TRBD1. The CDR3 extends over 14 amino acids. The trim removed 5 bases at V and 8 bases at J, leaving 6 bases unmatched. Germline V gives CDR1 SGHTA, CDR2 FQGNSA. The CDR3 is CASSHRGQEEKLFF. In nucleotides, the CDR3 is TGTGCCAGCAGCCACAGGGGGCAAGAAGAAAAACTGTTTTTT.

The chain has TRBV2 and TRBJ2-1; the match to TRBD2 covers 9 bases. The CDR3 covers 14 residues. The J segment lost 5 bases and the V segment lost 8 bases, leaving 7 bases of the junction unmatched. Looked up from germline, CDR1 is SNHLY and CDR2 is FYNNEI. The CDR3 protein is CASRALAGNNEQFF. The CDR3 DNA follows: TGTGCCAGCCGGGCCCTAGCGGGGAACAATGAGCAGTTCTTC.

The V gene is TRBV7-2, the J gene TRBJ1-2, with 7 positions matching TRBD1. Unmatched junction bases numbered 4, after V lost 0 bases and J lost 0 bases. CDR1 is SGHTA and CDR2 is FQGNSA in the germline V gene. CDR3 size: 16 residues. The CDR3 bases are TGTGCCAGCAGCTTAGCGGGACAGCGCTCTAACTATGGCTACACCTTC. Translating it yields CASSLAGQRSNYGYTF.

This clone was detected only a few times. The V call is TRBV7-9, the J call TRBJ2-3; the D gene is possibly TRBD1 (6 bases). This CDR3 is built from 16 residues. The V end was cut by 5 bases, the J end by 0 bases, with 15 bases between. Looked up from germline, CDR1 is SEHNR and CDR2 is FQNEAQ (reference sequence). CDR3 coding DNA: TGTGCCAGCAGCCTCGAGGCAGGGGCTAGCACAGATACGCAGTATTTT. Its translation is CASSLEAGASTDTQYF.